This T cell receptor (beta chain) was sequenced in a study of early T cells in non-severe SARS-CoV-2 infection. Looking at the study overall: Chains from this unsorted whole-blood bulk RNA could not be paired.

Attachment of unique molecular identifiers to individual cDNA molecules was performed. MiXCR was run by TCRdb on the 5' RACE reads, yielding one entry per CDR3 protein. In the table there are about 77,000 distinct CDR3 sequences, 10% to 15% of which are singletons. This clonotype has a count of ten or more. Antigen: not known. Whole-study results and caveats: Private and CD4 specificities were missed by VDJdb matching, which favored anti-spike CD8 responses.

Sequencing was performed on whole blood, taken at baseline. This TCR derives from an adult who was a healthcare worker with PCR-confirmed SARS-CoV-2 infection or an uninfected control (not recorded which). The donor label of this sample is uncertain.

This CDR3 is CASSPGLAQETQYF. The CDR3 region has the DNA TGTGCCAGCAGCCCGGGACTAGCCCAAGAGACCCAGTACTTC. V usage is TRBV7-9 and J usage is TRBJ2-5; 9 bases agree with TRBD2. CDR1 is SEHNR and CDR2 is FQNEAQ in the germline V gene (reference sequence). There are 14 residues in the CDR3. The junction had 2 bases not matched to a gene; V was cut back by 5 bases and J by 1 base.